This section outlines one T cell receptor (beta chain) sequence together with its context. As yet, its antigen is unknown. PCR used 60 Vbeta primers and 13 Jbeta primers. Source study methods: A later analysis tallied approximately 87 million unique TCR beta chains, approximately 11 million of them shared. Sequenced by immunoSEQ multiplex PCR; TCRdb stores in-frame clones only, minus some. Clonal size and the V and J genes are those of that table, whereas D and trimming came from the DNA. The sample's table shows around 75,000 clones. Each donor was nominally healthy when sampled (though unrecorded immune exposures were likely). The sample comes from a study of cytomegalovirus exposure and HLA in healthy donors. Study-wide background: HLA-typed donors were the source of about 85 million unique TCRs, which an early data release held. Points from the study as a whole: A later analysis reportedly found that, within productive TCRs, an Asian-associated ancestry cluster had fewer N-insertions than the mean observed across the approximately 690 donors.

CDR1 and CDR2 (germline): KGHSH, LQKENI. The CDR3 spans 16 residues. J lost 5 bases, V lost 3 bases, and 7 bases had no gene match. The TCR sequence derives from a woman aged 60-75 years in good health and CMV-seronegative. This chain links TRBV18 with TRBJ2-5, with 12 bases fitting TRBD2. The sample consisted of PBMCs. The CDR3 reads CASSPSGLAGWETQYF. The DNA of the CDR3 is TGTGCCAGCTCACCTTCCGGACTAGCGGGATGGGAGACCCAGTACTTC.